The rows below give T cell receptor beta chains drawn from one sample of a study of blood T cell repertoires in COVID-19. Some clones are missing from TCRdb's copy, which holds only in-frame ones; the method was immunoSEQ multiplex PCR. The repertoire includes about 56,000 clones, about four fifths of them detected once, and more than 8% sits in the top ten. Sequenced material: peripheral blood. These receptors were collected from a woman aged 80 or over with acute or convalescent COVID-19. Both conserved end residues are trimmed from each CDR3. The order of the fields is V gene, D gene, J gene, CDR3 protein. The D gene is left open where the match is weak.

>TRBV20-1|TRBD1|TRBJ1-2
SASRQGGVGGYT
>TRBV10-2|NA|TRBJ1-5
ASSEWGGNQPQH
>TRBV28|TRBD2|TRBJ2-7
ASSQLGLGKAQY
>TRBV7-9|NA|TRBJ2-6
ASSRQDISGANVLT
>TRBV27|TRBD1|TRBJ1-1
ASSTSRTGTAF
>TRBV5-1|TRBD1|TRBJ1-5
ASSLGDRAQPQH
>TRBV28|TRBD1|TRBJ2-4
ASTSIGTGWGKNIQY
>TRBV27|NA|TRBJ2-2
ATRPGISTGELF
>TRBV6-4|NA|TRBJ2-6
ASSDSDSSGANVLT
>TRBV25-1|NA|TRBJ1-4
ASSDWDIATNEKLF
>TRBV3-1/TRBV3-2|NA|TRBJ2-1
ASSAGVGEQF
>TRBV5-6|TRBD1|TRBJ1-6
ASSVIQGQNSPLH
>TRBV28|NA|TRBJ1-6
ASSLGQGGNSPLH
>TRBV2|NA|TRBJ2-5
ASRLRGARVQETQY
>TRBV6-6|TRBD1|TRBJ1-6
ASSSSRDRDGSPLH
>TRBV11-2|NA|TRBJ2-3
ASSLPLAQWDTQY